The 6 T cell receptor beta chains below were found in one sample sequenced in a study of blood T cell repertoires in COVID-19. Repertoires were generated with immunoSEQ multiplex PCR, while TCRdb's copy carries only in-frame clones and drops some. The repertoire holds under 200,000 clones, with 88% as singletons. Sequences were obtained from peripheral blood. The receptor set was obtained from a man in his sixties with acute or convalescent COVID-19.

DNA of the CDR3: TGTGCCAGCAGCGCCGGGACAGTAGGTTCCAACTATGGCTACACCTTC. It yields the protein CASSAGTVGSNYGYTF. The chain joins TRBV9 to TRBJ1-2; 7 bases are shared with TRBD1. Germline values: CDR1 SGDLS, CDR2 YYNGEE. The J segment lost 2 bases and the V segment lost 3 bases, leaving 10 bases of the junction unmatched. The CDR3 sequence is 16 residues long.

The V gene is TRBV6-5, the J gene TRBJ1-3; a possible D gene is TRBD1 (5 bases). V dropped 6 bases and J dropped 3 bases, with 9 bases sitting between them. Germline CDR1 MNHEY, CDR2 SVGAGI. The CDR3 runs 13 residues. CDR3 bases: TGTGCCAGCAGGGGGGGTTATGGAAACACCATATATTTT. Translating it yields CASRGGYGNTIYF.

V is TRBV28 and J is TRBJ1-5; 8 positions match TRBD1. J was trimmed by 0 bases and V by 6 bases; bases with no gene match: 4. Germline lookup yields CDR1 MDHEN and CDR2 SYDVKM. This CDR3 is 15 amino acids long. This CDR3 reads CASSPDRGSNQPQHF. The CDR3 DNA is TGTGCCAGCAGCCCCGACAGGGGTAGCAATCAGCCCCAGCATTTT.

V gene TRBV7-8 combines with J gene TRBJ1-1, with D perhaps matching TRBD1 (6 bases). V was pared by 5 bases and J by 7 bases, with 14 bases between. The CDR3 has 13 residues. Germline V gives CDR1 SGHVS, CDR2 FQNEAQ. The DNA for the CDR3 is TGTGCCAGCAGCCCCGGACAGATTATTGAAGCTTTCTTT. Amino acid sequence: CASSPGQIIEAFF.

The V and J genes are TRBV9 and TRBJ2-4, with 9 bases fitting TRBD1. The junction had 6 bases not matched to a gene; V was cut back by 2 bases and J by 3 bases. CDR3 length: 16 residues. Germline values: CDR1 SGDLS, CDR2 YYNGEE. This chain's CDR3 is CASSVSDRGYKNIQYF. The CDR3 coding sequence is TGTGCCAGCAGCGTCTCGGACAGGGGATACAAAAACATTCAGTACTTC.

V and J are TRBV12-3 or TRBV12-4 and TRBJ2-5; D might be TRBD2 (5 bases). V shed 6 bases and J shed 5 bases, with 13 bases lying between them. This CDR3 comprises 13 residues. The CDR3 loop reads CASSGRLQETQYF. CDR3 DNA: TGTGCCAGCAGCGGGCGACTACAGGAGACCCAGTACTTC.